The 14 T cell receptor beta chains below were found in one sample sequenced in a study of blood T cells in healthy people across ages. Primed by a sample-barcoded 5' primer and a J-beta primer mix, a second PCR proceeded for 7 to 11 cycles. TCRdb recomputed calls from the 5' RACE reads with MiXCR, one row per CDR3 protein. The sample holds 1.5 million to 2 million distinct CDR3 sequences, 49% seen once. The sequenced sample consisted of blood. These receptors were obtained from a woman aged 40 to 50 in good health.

The CDR3 DNA sequence: TGTGCCAGCAGCCACGGGATAGGTGAGCAGTTCTTC. Protein product: CASSHGIGEQFF. The genes are TRBV3-1 and TRBJ2-1; possibly TRBD2 for D (5 bases). Germline loops: CDR1 LGHDT, CDR2 YNNKEL (reference sequence). The CDR3 length is 12 residues. Trimming cost V 3 bases and J 9 bases, with 9 bases left between them.

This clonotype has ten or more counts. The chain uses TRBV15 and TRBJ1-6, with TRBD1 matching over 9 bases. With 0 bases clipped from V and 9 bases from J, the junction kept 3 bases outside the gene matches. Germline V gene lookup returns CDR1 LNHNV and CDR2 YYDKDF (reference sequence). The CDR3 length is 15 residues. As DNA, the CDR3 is TGTGCCACCAGCAGAGACCGGGACAGGGCTTCACCCCTCCACTTT. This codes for CATSRDRDRASPLHF. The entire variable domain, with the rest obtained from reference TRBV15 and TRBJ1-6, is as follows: DAMVIQNPRYQVTQFGKPVTLSCSQTLNHNVMYWYQQKSSQAPKLLFHYYDKDFNNEADTPDNFQSRRPNTSFCFLDIRSPGLGDTAMYLCATSRDRDRASPLHFGNGTRLTVT.

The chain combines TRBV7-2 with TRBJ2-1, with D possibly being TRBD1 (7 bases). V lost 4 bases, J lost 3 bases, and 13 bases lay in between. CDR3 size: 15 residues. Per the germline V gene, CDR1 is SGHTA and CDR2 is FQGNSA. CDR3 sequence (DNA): TGTGCCAGCAGCTCGGGCGGGACAGTCTACAATGAGCAGTTCTTC. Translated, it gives CASSSGGTVYNEQFF.

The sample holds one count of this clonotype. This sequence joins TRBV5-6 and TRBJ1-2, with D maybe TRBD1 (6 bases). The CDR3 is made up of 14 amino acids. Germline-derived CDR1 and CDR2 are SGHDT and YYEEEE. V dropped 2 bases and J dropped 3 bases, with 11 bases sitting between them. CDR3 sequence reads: CASSFRGTDYGYTF. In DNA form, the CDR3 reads TGTGCCAGCAGCTTCAGGGGTACGGACTATGGCTACACCTTC.

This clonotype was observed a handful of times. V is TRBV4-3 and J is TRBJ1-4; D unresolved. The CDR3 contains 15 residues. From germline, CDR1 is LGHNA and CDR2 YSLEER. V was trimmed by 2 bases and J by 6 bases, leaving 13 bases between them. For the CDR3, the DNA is TGCGCCAGCAGCCAACGCCCGGGTCGGTATGAAAAACTGTTTTTT. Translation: CASSQRPGRYEKLFF.

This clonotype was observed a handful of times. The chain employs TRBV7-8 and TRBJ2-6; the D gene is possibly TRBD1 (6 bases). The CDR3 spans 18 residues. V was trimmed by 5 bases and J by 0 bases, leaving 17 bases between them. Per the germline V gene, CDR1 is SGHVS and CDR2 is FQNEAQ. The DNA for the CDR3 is TGTGCCAGCAGCCCCAGACAGGTTATACCCTCTGGGGCCAACGTCCTGACTTTC. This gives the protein CASSPRQVIPSGANVLTF.

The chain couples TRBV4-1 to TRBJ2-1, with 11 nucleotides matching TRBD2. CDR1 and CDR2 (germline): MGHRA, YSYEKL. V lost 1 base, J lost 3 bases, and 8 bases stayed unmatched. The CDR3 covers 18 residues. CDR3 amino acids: CASSQVSGGASGYNEQFF. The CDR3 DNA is TGCGCCAGCAGCCAAGTTAGCGGGGGGGCCTCCGGCTACAATGAGCAGTTCTTC.

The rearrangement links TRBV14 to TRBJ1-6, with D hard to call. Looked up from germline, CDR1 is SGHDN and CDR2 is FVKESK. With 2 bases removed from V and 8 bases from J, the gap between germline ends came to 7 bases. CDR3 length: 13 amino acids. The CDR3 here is CASSQSRDSPLHF. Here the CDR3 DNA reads TGTGCCAGCAGCCAATCCCGGGATTCACCCCTCCACTTT.

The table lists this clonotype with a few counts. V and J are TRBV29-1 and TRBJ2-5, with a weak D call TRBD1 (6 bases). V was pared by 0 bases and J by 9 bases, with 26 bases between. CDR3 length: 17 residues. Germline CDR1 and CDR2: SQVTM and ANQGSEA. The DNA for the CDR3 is TGCAGCGTTGAAGATCCGCGTCCTCAGGGGATCGTCGAGGCCCAGTACTTC. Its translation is CSVEDPRPQGIVEAQYF.

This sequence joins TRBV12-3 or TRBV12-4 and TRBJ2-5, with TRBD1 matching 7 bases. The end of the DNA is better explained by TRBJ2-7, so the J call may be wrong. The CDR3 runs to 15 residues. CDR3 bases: TGTGCCAGCAGTCTTAGACAGGGAGTCTCCTACGAGCAGTACTTC. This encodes CASSLRQGVSYEQYF.

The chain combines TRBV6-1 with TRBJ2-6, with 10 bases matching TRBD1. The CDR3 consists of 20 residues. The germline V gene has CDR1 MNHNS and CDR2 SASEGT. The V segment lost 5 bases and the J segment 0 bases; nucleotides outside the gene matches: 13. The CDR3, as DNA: TGTGCCAGCAGTACCATCAGAAGGGACAGGGGCCCCTCTGGGGCCAACGTCCTGACTTTC. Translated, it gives CASSTIRRDRGPSGANVLTF.

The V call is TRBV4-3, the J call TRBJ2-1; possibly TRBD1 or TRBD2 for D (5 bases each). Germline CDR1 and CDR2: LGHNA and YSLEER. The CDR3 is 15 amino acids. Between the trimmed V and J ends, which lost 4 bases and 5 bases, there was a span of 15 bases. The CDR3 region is CASSPTPGLNNEQFF. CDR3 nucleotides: TGCGCCAGCAGCCCGACCCCGGGGCTCAACAATGAGCAGTTCTTC.

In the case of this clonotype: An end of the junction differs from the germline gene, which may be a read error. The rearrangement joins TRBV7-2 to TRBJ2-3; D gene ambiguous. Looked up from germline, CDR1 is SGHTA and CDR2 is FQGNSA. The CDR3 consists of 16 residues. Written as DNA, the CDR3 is TGTGCCAGCAGCATCAGAAAAGGAGAGAGCACAGATACGCGGTATTTT. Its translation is CASSIRKGESTDTRYF. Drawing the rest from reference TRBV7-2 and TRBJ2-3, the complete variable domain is GAGVSQSPSNKVTEKGKDVELRCDPISGHTALYWYRQSLGQGLEFLIYFQGNSAPDKSGLPSDRFSAERTGGSVSTLTIQRTQQEDSAVYLCASSIRKGESTDTRYFGPGTRLTVL.

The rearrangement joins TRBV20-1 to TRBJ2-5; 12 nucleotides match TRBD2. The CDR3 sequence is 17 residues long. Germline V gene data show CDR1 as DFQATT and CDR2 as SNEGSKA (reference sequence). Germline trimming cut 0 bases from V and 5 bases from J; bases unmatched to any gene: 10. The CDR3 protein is CSARDMGLAGGMETQYF. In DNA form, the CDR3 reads TGCAGTGCTAGAGATATGGGGCTAGCGGGGGGGATGGAGACCCAGTACTTC.